This T cell receptor beta chain originates from a study of cytomegalovirus exposure and HLA in healthy donors. Whole-study findings and limits: Rare TCR sequences dominated, though some public TCRs recurred in many donors. The study labeled approximately 150 TCR beta chains cytomegalovirus-associated.

Some clones are missing from TCRdb's copy, which holds only in-frame ones; the method was immunoSEQ multiplex PCR. The data hold a few hundred thousand clones, with nearly 90% observed a single time. Regarding this clone: Its antigen is unidentified.

Sequencing was done on a sample of PBMCs. The source is a man aged 30-40 years in good health and CMV-seronegative.

CDR3 nucleotides: TGTGCCAGCAGTCTTGGGACATCCCAACTGGAAAAACTGTTTTTT. This gives the protein CASSLGTSQLEKLFF. This chain uses TRBV9 with TRBJ1-4, with D tentatively TRBD1 (6 bases). The CDR3 totals 15 residues. The V end was cut by 5 bases, the J end by 8 bases, with 19 bases between. Germline loops: CDR1 SGDLS, CDR2 YYNGEE.